What follows are 5 T cell receptor beta chains derived from one specimen sequenced in a study of glioma-infiltrating T cells after dendritic cell vaccination (dated by TCRdb to the mid-2010s). The receptor library was made with the immunoSEQ multiplex PCR assay. In TCRdb, the immuneACCESS table is reduced to in-frame sequences with V and J assigned. These tables do not hold every clone; where another copy was compared, an unresolved V gene accounts for under half, and the others remain unexplained. The sample yields 85,000 to 110,000 clones; approximately 80% were counted once. Around 12% of the sample is in the top ten clones. The sample in question was blood, obtained before dendritic cell vaccination. The origin of the receptors is a human donor with glioblastoma.

The V gene is TRBV5-4, the J gene TRBJ1-1; possibly TRBD1 for D (5 bases). Trimming shortened V by 6 bases and J by 5 bases, and 20 bases separated the two germline ends. This CDR3 comprises 15 residues. CDR1 SGHNT and CDR2 YYREEE come from the germline V gene (reference sequence). The CDR3 DNA follows: TGTGCCAGCACCCAGGGACTACTCGCGTCGACTGAAGCTTTCTTT. Protein product: CASTQGLLASTEAFF.

The chain has TRBV4-1 and TRBJ1-2, with unresolved D. Trimming left V 4 bases short and J 4 bases short, with 10 bases between. The CDR3 totals 13 residues. Germline V gives CDR1 MGHRA, CDR2 YSYEKL. The CDR3: CASSLGRGYGYTF. CDR3 bases: TGCGCCAGCAGCCTAGGACGGGGCTATGGCTACACCTTC.

The V and J genes are TRBV6-4 and TRBJ2-1, with 7 bases fitting TRBD2. Germline lookup yields CDR1 MRHNA and CDR2 SNTAGT. Trimming at V came to 2 bases and at J to 10 bases, leaving 5 bases not matched to a gene. This CDR3 is 13 amino acids long. The CDR3 loop is CASSDGLAEEQFF. Here the CDR3 DNA reads TGTGCCAGCAGTGACGGGCTAGCGGAAGAGCAGTTCTTC.

This rearrangement joins TRBV19 to TRBJ1-2; the D gene is possibly TRBD1 (5 bases). CDR3 length: 14 amino acids. Trimming removed 1 base from V and 5 bases from J, with 11 bases in between. The germline V gene encodes CDR1 LNHDA and CDR2 SQIVND (reference sequence). CDR3 DNA sequence: TGTGCCAGTAGTATAGGAAATAGGGGATATGGCTACACCTTC. It specifies CASSIGNRGYGYTF.

The V call is TRBV27, the J call TRBJ2-2; 7 nucleotides line up with TRBD1. The CDR3 is made up of 15 amino acids. Germline CDR1 is MNHEY and CDR2 is SMNVEV (reference sequence). Unmatched junction bases numbered 4, after V lost 5 bases and J lost 1 base. The CDR3: CASSPGQLNTGELFF. The CDR3 DNA is TGTGCCAGCAGTCCGGGACAGTTGAACACCGGGGAGCTGTTTTTT.